The text below deals with one TCR beta chain. Other nucleotide sequences from this sample produce the same CDR3. This sample was taken from a study of shared clonotypes between healthy human individuals. Study information: Donors had three CD4 naive, three CD4 memory, two CD8 naive and one CD8 memory plate apiece.

Assay: immunoSEQ multiplex PCR; the TCRdb copy retains only in-frame clones and omits some. The data hold roughly 2,300,000 clones, with around 90% observed a single time. Trimming left V 5 bases short and J 4 bases short, with 6 bases between. Germline CDR1 is MNHNY and CDR2 is SVGAGI (reference sequence). The CDR3 runs 11 residues. This sequence joins TRBV6-6 and TRBJ2-7; no clear D. The TCR sequence derives from a man younger than 30 in good health. Some clones in this sample may be carry-over from other donors' samples. The sequenced sample was naive CD4+ T cells from PBMCs. The sample's subset: CD45RA+ positively selected. CDR3 protein: CASSRAYEQYF. CDR3 nucleotide sequence: TGTGCCAGCAGTCGAGCTTACGAGCAGTACTTC.